The present T cell receptor beta chain was sequenced within a study of cytomegalovirus exposure and HLA in healthy donors. Turning to the study itself: It was reported in a later analysis that the same platform had been used for the roughly 130 validation repertoires as for the 550 to 750 first-cohort repertoires. General study points: Rare TCR sequences dominated, though some public TCRs recurred in many donors.

Assay used: immunoSEQ multiplex PCR; TCRdb lists only in-frame clones, some missing. The sample includes over 250,000 clones, roughly 85% of them seen just once. Trimming took 5 bases from V and 8 from J; bases not matched to a gene: 9. The CDR3 extends over 14 amino acids. Germline V gene lookup returns CDR1 MNHNY and CDR2 SVGAGI (reference sequence). Only a few counts were recorded for this clone. Its antigen is still unknown. V usage is TRBV6-6 and J usage is TRBJ2-1; 7 nucleotides line up with TRBD1. The origin of this receptor is a woman aged 18 to 35 in good health and CMV-seronegative. Sequencing used PBMCs. The DNA of the CDR3 is TGTGCCAGCAGTCGAGACAGGGAATTCGATGAGCAGTTCTTC. Translation gives CASSRDREFDEQFF.